The 30 T cell receptor beta chains below come from one sample, sequenced in a study of cytomegalovirus exposure and HLA in healthy donors. Use of 60 Vbeta and 13 Jbeta primers characterized the PCR. This table comes from immunoSEQ multiplex PCR, and its TCRdb copy is limited to in-frame clones, with some not included. The data show 110,000 or so clones, almost 75% seen once. The source material was PBMCs. Receptors were obtained from a man aged 40-50 years in good health and CMV-seronegative.

This clone showed up just a few times. The J gene is TRBJ1-4, the V gene TRBV6-1, with 10 bases fitting TRBD1. V lost 10 bases and J lost 6; bases outside the gene matches: 8. CDR1 is MNHNS, CDR2 SASEGT, per germline. The CDR3 loop spans 14 amino acids. The CDR3 bases are TGTGCCACTCACACCGGGACAGGGGATGAAAAACTGTTTTTT. Translation: CATHTGTGDEKLFF.

The CDR3 region is CASSIDYRGRLGTEAFF. In DNA form, the CDR3 reads TGTGCCAGTAGTATAGATTACAGGGGGCGATTGGGAACTGAAGCTTTCTTT. The rearrangement joins TRBV19 to TRBJ1-1, with 9 nucleotides matching TRBD1. Losses at the gene ends were 0 bases for V and 5 bases for J; bases not matched to a gene: 10. CDR1 is LNHDA and CDR2 is SQIVND in the germline V gene (reference sequence). This CDR3 region has 17 residues.

The chain recombines TRBV19 with TRBJ1-1; D uncertain. Germline lookup yields CDR1 LNHDA and CDR2 SQIVND (reference sequence). This CDR3 is 16 amino acids long. V lost 4 bases to trimming and J lost 3 bases, with 18 bases between them. The CDR3 DNA reads TGTGCCAGTAGTAGATCTCCGGCCGCGGGGTACACTGAAGCTTTCTTT. This translates into CASSRSPAAGYTEAFF.

The chain's CDR3 is CASSRDRGSYEQYF. CDR3 nucleotide sequence: TGTGCCAGCAGCCGGGACAGGGGTTCCTACGAGCAGTACTTC. This sequence joins TRBV6-1 and TRBJ2-5; 10 nucleotides match TRBD1. The J call is doubtful: the DNA matches TRBJ2-7 better. The germline V gene encodes CDR1 MNHNS and CDR2 SASEGT. The CDR3 sequence is 14 residues long.

This chain links TRBV19 with TRBJ1-6, with 7 bases that match TRBD1. The V and J ends lost 8 bases and 7 bases, in that order; junction bases with no gene match: 14. Germline V gene data show CDR1 as LNHDA and CDR2 as SQIVND (reference sequence). This CDR3 region has 16 residues. The CDR3 loop reads CASGLPTGAGNSPLHF. The CDR3 region has the DNA TGTGCCAGTGGATTACCTACAGGGGCTGGCAATTCACCCCTCCACTTT.

This chain joins TRBV28 and TRBJ1-5; weak D call: TRBD1 (5 bases). The CDR3 sequence is 15 residues long. V shed 2 bases and J shed 0 bases, with 8 bases lying between them. Germline V gene data show CDR1 as MDHEN and CDR2 as SYDVKM. As DNA, the CDR3 is TGTGCCAGCAGTTTAAGAAGGGGTAGCAATCAGCCCCAGCATTTT. Its protein is CASSLRRGSNQPQHF.

This chain connects TRBV4-3 to TRBJ2-2; perhaps TRBD2 as D (5 bases). The CDR3 is made up of 14 amino acids. Germline lookup yields CDR1 LGHNA and CDR2 YSLEER. Trimming took off 2 bases at V and 6 bases at J, with 10 bases between the two ends. The CDR3 is CASSQSSLAGELFF. CDR3 nucleotides: TGCGCCAGCAGCCAATCTAGCCTCGCCGGGGAGCTGTTTTTT.

In DNA, the CDR3 is TGCGCCAGCAGCCAAGCTACAGCCCTGACTAGCGGGGACTACGAGCAGTACTTC. It is translated as CASSQATALTSGDYEQYF. The chain carries TRBV4-1 and TRBJ2-7, with 11 bases lining up with TRBD2. The CDR3 totals 18 residues. Looked up from germline, CDR1 is MGHRA and CDR2 is YSYEKL. Trimming took 1 base from V and 3 from J; bases not matched to a gene: 11.

V gene TRBV6-4 combines with J gene TRBJ2-5, with D perhaps TRBD2 (5 bases). Germline assignment: CDR1 MRHNA and CDR2 SNTAGT. Trimming stripped 3 bases from V and 5 bases from J, with 16 bases between. The CDR3 is 15 amino acids. CDR3 region: CASSERLPSRETQYF. The CDR3 coding sequence is TGTGCCAGCAGTGAGCGACTACCCAGTAGGGAGACCCAGTACTTC.

J is TRBJ1-1 and V is TRBV5-4; D not resolved. Germline V gene lookup returns CDR1 SGHNT and CDR2 YYREEE (reference sequence). This CDR3 comprises 12 residues. Between the trimmed V and J ends, which lost 2 bases and 1 base, there was a span of 3 bases. Written as DNA, the CDR3 is TGTGCCAGCAGCTTCGGGAACACTGAAGCTTTCTTT. Its protein product is CASSFGNTEAFF.

This clone was counted a few times. The V and J genes are TRBV4-1 and TRBJ2-1; 13 nucleotides align to TRBD2. CDR3 size: 16 residues. The V and J ends lost 6 bases and 2 bases, in that order; junction bases with no gene match: 4. From germline, CDR1 is MGHRA and CDR2 YSYEKL. Here the CDR3 reads CASRRTSGGAYNEQFF. The DNA of the CDR3 is TGCGCCAGCAGACGGACTAGCGGGGGTGCCTACAATGAGCAGTTCTTC.

The chain joins TRBV7-9 to TRBJ2-5; D is possibly TRBD1 (5 bases). In germline, CDR1 is SEHNR, CDR2 FQNEAQ (reference sequence). The length of the CDR3 is 13 residues. The V end lost 1 base, the J end lost 3 bases, and 6 bases lay between the germline ends. CDR3 nucleotide sequence: TGTGCCAGCAGCTTAGAAGGGGAAGAGACCCAGTACTTC. It yields the protein CASSLEGEETQYF.

V usage is TRBV7-9 and J usage is TRBJ2-7; D unclear. With 7 bases removed from V and 1 base from J, the gap between germline ends came to 11 bases. From germline, CDR1 is SEHNR and CDR2 FQNEAQ (reference sequence). The CDR3 length is 13 residues. DNA of the CDR3: TGTGCCAGCACCCTGGGCAGTTCCTACGAGCAGTACTTC. It translates to CASTLGSSYEQYF.

The table lists this clone with a few counts. The chain combines TRBV19 with TRBJ2-7; possibly TRBD1 for D (7 bases). Trimming cost V 10 bases and J 2 bases, with 27 bases left between them. This CDR3 has 17 residues. Looked up from germline, CDR1 is LNHDA and CDR2 is SQIVND (reference sequence). This chain's CDR3 is CATRGEAGRGETYEQYF. DNA for the CDR3: TGTGCCACCAGAGGAGAAGCGGGCAGGGGGGAAACCTACGAGCAGTACTTC.

This clone was observed a handful of times. As DNA, the CDR3 is TGCGCCAGCAGCCAAGATTGGAGTATCGCCTATGGCTACACCTTC. Protein product: CASSQDWSIAYGYTF. The chain combines TRBV4-3 with TRBJ1-2; D not certain. The CDR3 is 15 amino acids. Germline V gives CDR1 LGHNA, CDR2 YSLEER. V was trimmed by 0 bases and J by 4 bases, leaving 12 bases between them.

The chain couples TRBV5-1 to TRBJ2-3; 12 positions agree with TRBD2. The CDR3 is 16 residues long. Germline V gene data show CDR1 as SGHRS and CDR2 as YFSETQ. V lost 4 bases, J lost 2 bases, and 5 bases stayed unmatched. DNA of the CDR3: TGCGCCAGCAGCGCACTAGCGGGGGGCGCCACAGATACGCAGTATTTT. Amino acid sequence: CASSALAGGATDTQYF. The complete variable domain, with remaining parts taken from reference TRBV5-1 and TRBJ2-3, reads KAGVTQTPRYLIKTRGQQVTLSCSPISGHRSVSWYQQTPGQGLQFLFEYFSETQRNKGNFPGRFSGRQFSNSRSEMNVSTLELGDSALYLCASSALAGGATDTQYFGPGTRLTVL.

J is TRBJ1-1 and V is TRBV7-2; a weak D match, TRBD1 (6 bases). Trimming stripped 5 bases from V and 1 base from J, with 17 bases between. The CDR3 length is 16 residues. Germline V gives CDR1 SGHTA, CDR2 FQGNSA. The CDR3 DNA reads TGTGCCAGCAGCCCTACGACAGGCTACTGGAACACTGAAGCTTTCTTT. This translates into CASSPTTGYWNTEAFF.

V usage is TRBV10-3 and J usage is TRBJ2-7, with D possibly matching TRBD2 (5 bases). The CDR3 contains 13 residues. With 3 bases removed from V and 5 bases from J, the gap between germline ends came to 11 bases. Germline V gives CDR1 ENHRY, CDR2 SYGVKD. The DNA of the CDR3 is TGTGCCATCAGTGATGGTGTCGGGGACGAGCAGTACTTC. This translates into CAISDGVGDEQYF.

The chain carries TRBV7-9 and TRBJ2-1; D possibly corresponds to TRBD1 (5 bases). Germline-derived CDR1 and CDR2 are SEHNR and FQNEAQ (reference sequence). The CDR3 extends over 16 amino acids. V dropped 7 bases and J dropped 2 bases, with 18 bases sitting between them. The CDR3 DNA sequence: TGTGCCAGCACTCCAGGGCGCCAGGGTGCCTACAATGAGCAGTTCTTC. Its translation is CASTPGRQGAYNEQFF.

V is TRBV6-5 and J is TRBJ1-1; TRBD1 matches at 10 bases. Trimming removed 5 bases from V and 3 bases from J; junction bases left unmatched: 3. The CDR3 loop spans 14 amino acids. CDR1 MNHEY and CDR2 SVGAGI come from the germline V gene. The CDR3 DNA is TGTGCCAGCAGTCAGGACAGGGGGTACACTGAAGCTTTCTTT. This codes for CASSQDRGYTEAFF.

The chain combines TRBV19 with TRBJ1-2; D remains unclear. V was cut by 4 bases and J by 2 bases, with 14 bases left in between. This CDR3 has 15 amino acids. Germline values: CDR1 LNHDA, CDR2 SQIVND (reference sequence). The CDR3 DNA sequence: TGTGCCAGTAGTAACCCCCGCAGGTCCAACTATGGCTACACCTTC. Its translation is CASSNPRRSNYGYTF.

The chain couples TRBV4-3 to TRBJ2-3; TRBD1 agrees at 8 bases. CDR3 length: 18 residues. Trimming cost V 1 base and J 2 bases; bases outside gene matches: 11. Germline V lookup: CDR1 LGHNA, CDR2 YSLEER. The CDR3 protein is CASSQAILGTGHTDTQYF. In DNA form, the CDR3 reads TGCGCCAGCAGCCAAGCGATTCTCGGGACAGGCCACACAGATACGCAGTATTTT.

This chain joins TRBV21-1 and TRBJ2-2; TRBD1 was called by the table and not checked on the DNA. TRBV21-1 constitutes a pseudogene. CDR3 length equals 15 residues. The CDR3 nucleotides are TGTGCCAGCTTAGGACAGGGCGCGAACACCGGGGAGCTGTTTTTT. Protein: CASLGQGANTGELFF.

This clone was seen only a few times. The chain is built from TRBV6-1 and TRBJ1-1, with 7 bases matching TRBD1. Germline loops: CDR1 MNHNS, CDR2 SASEGT. V was pared by 3 bases and J by 5 bases, with 6 bases of the junction left unmatched. CDR3 size: 14 residues. The CDR3 here is CASSEIRGMTEAFF. The DNA for the CDR3 is TGTGCCAGCAGTGAGATCAGGGGGATGACTGAAGCTTTCTTT.

This clone was counted between two and nine times. The J gene is TRBJ2-3, the V gene TRBV5-1; 7 nucleotides agree with TRBD2. The CDR3 covers 15 residues. Germline V gene lookup returns CDR1 SGHRS and CDR2 YFSETQ. Unmatched junction bases numbered 5, after V lost 4 bases and J lost 0 bases. CDR3 nucleotides: TGCGCCAGCAGCGGGGGGGACGGAAGCACAGATACGCAGTATTTT. It specifies CASSGGDGSTDTQYF.

The chain combines TRBV5-6 with TRBJ1-2; 9 bases match TRBD1. The CDR3 runs to 14 residues. V trimming: 4 bases; J trimming: 2 bases; junction bases outside the gene matches: 3. Germline-derived CDR1 and CDR2 are SGHDT and YYEEEE. The CDR3 DNA reads TGTGCCAGCAGCCCTGGACAGGGGAACTATGGCTACACCTTC. This codes for CASSPGQGNYGYTF.

The CDR3 nucleotides are TGTGCCAGCAGCTTAGGAGGACAGGGAAGCTTTCTCTCTGGGGCCAACGTCCTGACTTTC. This gives the protein CASSLGGQGSFLSGANVLTF. This rearrangement joins TRBV13 to TRBJ2-6, with 8 bases lining up with TRBD1. The CDR3 covers 20 residues. Losses at the gene ends were 0 bases for V and 0 bases for J; bases not matched to a gene: 10. CDR1 and CDR2 from the germline V gene are PRHDT and FYEKMQ (reference sequence).

This clone was counted a few times. V and J are TRBV14 and TRBJ1-1; D is possibly TRBD1 (6 bases). This CDR3 contains 15 residues. Germline lookup yields CDR1 SGHDN and CDR2 FVKESK. Trimming shortened V by 3 bases and J by 4 bases, and 15 bases separated the two germline ends. CDR3 in amino acids: CASSQGRRGSTEAFF. CDR3 DNA sequence: TGTGCCAGCAGCCAGGGGCGAAGGGGGTCCACTGAAGCTTTCTTT.

The V gene is TRBV7-2, the J gene TRBJ2-5, with 8 bases identical to TRBD2. With V trimmed by 8 bases and J by 4 bases, 15 bases remained unmatched. The germline gives CDR1 SGHTA, CDR2 FQGNSA. CDR3 length: 16 residues. The CDR3 region is CASYLARGGAGETQYF. The CDR3 nucleotides read TGTGCCAGCTACCTGGCCCGGGGGGGGGCAGGAGAGACCCAGTACTTC.

This sequence joins TRBV13 and TRBJ2-5; possible D gene TRBD2, 6 bases. This CDR3 spans 14 amino acids. Trimming stripped 1 base from V and 5 bases from J, with 11 bases between. The germline gives CDR1 PRHDT, CDR2 FYEKMQ (reference sequence). The CDR3, as DNA: TGTGCCAGCAGCTTAGCGGGGGTGGATGAGACCCAGTACTTC. Translation: CASSLAGVDETQYF.